The present entry profiles one T cell receptor beta chain with its context. V lost 9 bases, J lost 10 bases, and 18 bases lay in between. This CDR3 contains 12 residues. Germline V gene sequence: CDR1 MRHNA, CDR2 SNTAGT. Clones were read by immunoSEQ multiplex PCR, and TCRdb kept only the in-frame ones, dropping some. The table has tens of thousands of clones, about 86% seen once. The data belong to a study of technical replicates of blood from a few donors. Sample: PBMCs. The source of this sequence is a human donor in good health. Some clones in this sample may be carry-over from other donors' samples. This chain uses TRBV6-4 with TRBJ2-5; D possibly corresponds to TRBD1 (6 bases). The CDR3 region is CARQGPKWSQYF. DNA of the CDR3: TGTGCCAGACAGGGTCCGAAGTGGAGCCAGTACTTC.